A single sample is the source of the 31 T cell receptor beta chains below, sequenced in a study of blood T cell repertoires in COVID-19. Method: immunoSEQ multiplex PCR; TCRdb's copy keeps in-frame clones and lacks some. The data show about 80,000 clones, about 91% seen once. The sample consisted of peripheral blood. Receptors were obtained from a woman of 80 years or more with acute or convalescent COVID-19.

J is TRBJ1-2 and V is TRBV29-1; no clear D gene. Trimming took 3 bases from V and 4 from J, leaving 9 bases between them. Germline V gene sequence: CDR1 SQVTM, CDR2 ANQGSEA. The CDR3 spans 12 residues. The CDR3 reads CSVDHGLYGYTF. The CDR3 coding sequence is TGCAGCGTTGATCACGGACTCTATGGCTACACCTTC.

The V and J genes are TRBV6-1 and TRBJ1-4; TRBD1 matches at 8 bases. CDR3 size: 15 residues. Germline-derived CDR1 and CDR2 are MNHNS and SASEGT. V shed 1 base, J shed 8 bases, and the junction held 6 bases outside the gene matches. The CDR3 region has the DNA TGTGCCAGCAGTGAAGTCCCAGGGGGCAGGGAAAAACTGTTTTTT. This codes for CASSEVPGGREKLFF.

There are a few counts of this clone. This rearrangement joins TRBV27 to TRBJ2-7; tentative D call: TRBD1 (6 bases). Trimming stripped 8 bases from V and 2 bases from J, with 13 bases between. The CDR3 runs 13 residues. CDR1 and CDR2 (germline): MNHEY, SMNVEV (reference sequence). CDR3 coding DNA: TGTGCCAGCGGACGGGACAAAACCTACGAGCAGTACTTC. This encodes CASGRDKTYEQYF.

The gene calls are TRBV9 and TRBJ1-4; 7 nucleotides match TRBD1. There are 16 residues in the CDR3. V was pared by 4 bases and J by 5 bases, with 11 bases of the junction left unmatched. Germline V gene lookup returns CDR1 SGDLS and CDR2 YYNGEE. The CDR3: CASSPGRQGRNEKLFF. CDR3 DNA sequence: TGTGCCAGCAGCCCCGGGAGACAGGGCCGAAATGAAAAACTGTTTTTT.

The chain has TRBV3-1 (or the pseudogene TRBV3-2) and TRBJ1-2; 7 nucleotides align to TRBD1. V shed 3 bases, J shed 2 bases, and the junction held 6 bases outside the gene matches. CDR3 length: 15 amino acids. Germline V gene data show CDR1 as LGHDT and CDR2 as YNNKEL (reference sequence). The CDR3 spells CASSQSETGNYGYTF. CDR3 sequence (DNA): TGTGCCAGCAGCCAGTCCGAGACAGGGAACTATGGCTACACCTTC.

V is TRBV25-1 and J is TRBJ2-1; D is perhaps TRBD1 (6 bases). Trimming took off 3 bases at V and 5 bases at J, with 14 bases between the two ends. CDR3 length equals 15 residues. Per germline, CDR1 MGHDK and CDR2 SYGVNS. CDR3 sequence (DNA): TGTGCCAGCAGTGACTGGGTAGACAGGAACAATGAGCAGTTCTTC. Residues: CASSDWVDRNNEQFF.

The rearrangement links TRBV6-2 or TRBV6-3 to TRBJ1-6; 10 nucleotides agree with TRBD1. J gave up 8 bases and V 2 bases, and 3 bases lay outside the gene matches. The length of the CDR3 is 15 residues. Germline loops: CDR1 MNHEY, CDR2 SVGEGT. CDR3 DNA: TGTGCCAGCAGTTACCGTGGACAGGGGGATTCACCCCTCCACTTT. Translated: CASSYRGQGDSPLHF.

On this clone: The germline gene is not matched at one end of the junction; a read error may be the cause. The CDR3 sequence is CASSTKQGRSNLPQHF. As DNA, the CDR3 is TGTGCCAGTAGCACTAAACAGGGTCGCTCGAATCTGCCCCAGCATTTT. V and J are TRBV19 and TRBJ1-5, with D perhaps TRBD1 (6 bases). The CDR3 runs 16 residues. Per germline, CDR1 LNHDA and CDR2 SQIVND (reference sequence).

The chain links TRBV5-1 to TRBJ2-5, with TRBD1 identical over 10 bases. Germline CDR1 reads SGHRS; CDR2 reads YFSETQ. With V trimmed by 3 bases and J by 5 bases, 4 bases remained unmatched. The CDR3 contains 14 residues. This CDR3 is CASSSTGGQETQYF. In DNA form, the CDR3 reads TGCGCCAGCAGCTCGACAGGGGGCCAGGAGACCCAGTACTTC.

The chain uses TRBV19 and TRBJ1-1; no firm D call. V lost 0 bases and J lost 4, with 6 bases in between. This CDR3 comprises 13 residues. CDR1 is LNHDA and CDR2 is SQIVND in the germline V gene (reference sequence). The CDR3 nucleotides read TGTGCCAGTAGTATAGAAGGAGGCACTGAAGCTTTCTTT. It encodes CASSIEGGTEAFF.

Only one count was recorded for this clone. The rearrangement uses TRBV6-5 and TRBJ1-3, with 7 positions matching TRBD1. The germline gives CDR1 MNHEY, CDR2 SVGAGI. J lost 3 bases, V lost 5 bases, and 7 bases had no gene match. This CDR3 spans 15 amino acids. In nucleotides, the CDR3 is TGTGCCAGCAGTCCTTACGGGACAGATGGAAACACCATATATTTT. This translates into CASSPYGTDGNTIYF.

The genes are TRBV29-1 and TRBJ2-7, with 13 bases fitting TRBD2. The CDR3 totals 15 residues. Germline values: CDR1 SQVTM, CDR2 ANQGSEA. Losses at the gene ends were 7 bases for V and 5 bases for J; bases not matched to a gene: 11. The CDR3 reads CSARTSGSRIDEQYF. CDR3 bases: TGCAGCGCCCGGACTAGCGGGAGCAGAATTGACGAGCAGTACTTC.

This chain joins TRBV6-1 and TRBJ1-3; weak D call: TRBD1 (5 bases). Germline CDR1 is MNHNS and CDR2 is SASEGT. V lost 3 bases and J 0 bases, leaving 15 bases between the germline ends. The length of the CDR3 is 17 residues. The CDR3 spells CASSDRGRFSSGNTIYF. CDR3 coding DNA: TGTGCCAGCAGTGATAGGGGCAGGTTCAGCTCTGGAAACACCATATATTTT.

This clone is categorized as medium-sized (0.01 to 0.1%). CDR3 nucleotides: TGTGCCAGTAGTATCGGTTTAATTGGTGGCTACACCTTC. Protein: CASSIGLIGGYTF. This chain links TRBV19 with TRBJ1-2; D is unclear. This CDR3 is 13 amino acids long. Germline V lookup: CDR1 LNHDA, CDR2 SQIVND (reference sequence). Between the trimmed V and J ends, which lost 3 bases and 7 bases, there was a span of 12 bases.

CDR3 in amino acids: CASSRQADTQYF. Written as DNA, the CDR3 is TGTGCCAGTAGTAGACAGGCAGATACGCAGTATTTT. The J gene is TRBJ2-3, the V gene TRBV19, with D tentatively TRBD1 (6 bases). In germline, CDR1 is LNHDA, CDR2 SQIVND (reference sequence). CDR3 size: 12 residues. Trimming stripped 4 bases from V and 4 bases from J, with 6 bases between.

The chain recombines TRBV6-6 with TRBJ1-1; D is perhaps TRBD1 (6 bases). The germline V gene encodes CDR1 MNHNY and CDR2 SVGAGI (reference sequence). Deletions cut 8 bases from V and 11 bases from J, with 12 bases between. CDR3 length: 10 amino acids. CDR3 DNA sequence: TGTGCCAGCGTGGGGCAGGGGGCTTTCTTT. This encodes CASVGQGAFF.

This sequence joins TRBV30 and TRBJ1-5, with D perhaps matching TRBD1 (6 bases). Deletions cut 1 base from V and 0 bases from J, with 10 bases between. Germline loops: CDR1 GTSNPN, CDR2 SVGIG (reference sequence). This CDR3 is built from 15 residues. For the CDR3, the DNA is TGTGCCTGGAGTGCTGGACAGTATAGCAATCAGCCCCAGCATTTT. Translating it yields CAWSAGQYSNQPQHF.

The rearrangement uses TRBV19 and TRBJ1-2, with 8 bases aligning to TRBD1. CDR1 and CDR2 from the germline V gene are LNHDA and SQIVND (reference sequence). The CDR3 has 13 amino acids. J lost 7 bases, V lost 5 bases, and 6 bases had no gene match. The CDR3 is CASSSQGARGYTF. CDR3 nucleotides: TGTGCCAGTAGTTCCCAGGGGGCGCGTGGCTACACCTTC.

This rearrangement joins TRBV5-1 to TRBJ2-5; 8 nucleotides agree with TRBD1. From germline, CDR1 is SGHRS and CDR2 YFSETQ. The V segment lost 2 bases and the J segment 5 bases; nucleotides outside the gene matches: 8. This CDR3 has 15 residues. This CDR3 is CASSLPTGAGETQYF. The CDR3 bases are TGCGCCAGCAGCTTACCGACAGGGGCGGGGGAGACCCAGTACTTC.

J is TRBJ2-3 and V is TRBV11-2; possibly TRBD1 for D (5 bases). Germline lookup yields CDR1 SGHAT and CDR2 FQNNGV. The CDR3 spans 15 residues. V shed 0 bases and J shed 3 bases, with 10 bases lying between them. CDR3 residues: CASSLDSGWTDTQYF. The DNA for the CDR3 is TGTGCCAGCAGCTTAGATTCAGGGTGGACAGATACGCAGTATTTT.

V gene TRBV19 combines with J gene TRBJ2-2, with 9 bases aligning to TRBD2. This CDR3 is 18 amino acids long. Germline V gives CDR1 LNHDA, CDR2 SQIVND (reference sequence). V lost 7 bases to trimming and J lost 5 bases; unmatched junction nucleotides: 17. The CDR3 nucleotides are TGTGCCAGTACATGGTCGACTTATAGCGGGAGACGGACCGGGGAGCTGTTTTTT. Translation: CASTWSTYSGRRTGELFF.

The CDR3 nucleotides are TGTGCCAGCAGTGAAGCCTCTTCACCCCTCCACTTT. It codes for CASSEASSPLHF. The chain is built from TRBV6-1 and TRBJ1-6; unclear D gene. Deletions cut 0 bases from V and 9 bases from J, with 3 bases between. The germline V gene has CDR1 MNHNS and CDR2 SASEGT. The length of the CDR3 is 12 residues.

This chain uses TRBV5-1 with TRBJ2-7; 8 bases agree with TRBD1. After removal of 6 bases from V and 4 bases from J, the junction contained 6 bases not matched to a gene. The germline V gene has CDR1 SGHRS and CDR2 YFSETQ. CDR3 length: 13 amino acids. The CDR3 here is CASTVGQGYEQYF. Here the CDR3 DNA reads TGCGCCAGCACGGTAGGACAGGGTTACGAGCAGTACTTC.

The V call is TRBV30, the J call TRBJ2-2; possibly TRBD2 for D (6 bases). The CDR3 totals 14 residues. V was shortened by 6 bases and J by 3 bases, with 14 bases between the two germline ends. Germline lookup yields CDR1 GTSNPN and CDR2 SVGIG (reference sequence). CDR3 DNA: TGTGCCTGTGAACGTGGAGGGGACACCGGGGAGCTGTTTTTT. Translation gives CACERGGDTGELFF.

The gene calls are TRBV4-1 and TRBJ1-2; 7 nucleotides agree with TRBD1. The CDR3 length is 16 residues. Germline values: CDR1 MGHRA, CDR2 YSYEKL. The ends lost 4 bases at V and 8 bases at J; junction bases unmatched: 16. The CDR3 loop is CASSPSEGTAYWGYTF. CDR3 bases: TGCGCCAGCAGCCCAAGCGAAGGGACAGCCTATTGGGGCTACACCTTC.

This sequence joins TRBV3-1 (or the pseudogene TRBV3-2) and TRBJ2-7, with 12 bases fitting TRBD2. From germline, CDR1 is LGHDT and CDR2 YNNKEL (reference sequence). The V segment lost 3 bases and the J segment 3 bases; nucleotides outside the gene matches: 0. The CDR3 has 14 amino acids. Here the CDR3 reads CASSQTSGSYEQYF. CDR3 nucleotide sequence: TGTGCCAGCAGCCAGACTAGCGGGAGCTACGAGCAGTACTTC.

The chain combines TRBV29-1 with TRBJ2-7; D unclear. V was pared by 4 bases and J by 0 bases, with 4 bases between. This CDR3 contains 11 residues. Germline V gives CDR1 SQVTM, CDR2 ANQGSEA. CDR3 sequence (DNA): TGCAGCGTTGGACACTCCTACGAGCAGTACTTC. Translating gives CSVGHSYEQYF.

The chain uses TRBV7-3 and TRBJ1-6, with D perhaps matching TRBD1 (5 bases). The CDR3 consists of 15 residues. Trimming took off 5 bases at V and 8 bases at J, with 16 bases between the two ends. The germline V gene encodes CDR1 SGHTA and CDR2 FQGTGA. CDR3 bases: TGTGCCAGCAGCCCAAGGGCAGGGATCGATTCACCCCTCCACTTT. Translation gives CASSPRAGIDSPLHF.

The chain couples TRBV12-3 or TRBV12-4 to TRBJ1-2; TRBD1 is a possible D gene (5 bases). The V gene lost 10 bases and the J gene lost 1 base, with 13 bases spanning the gap. The CDR3 length is 13 residues. CDR3 residues: CATKRQINYGYTF. For the CDR3, the DNA is TGTGCCACCAAACGACAGATTAACTATGGCTACACCTTC.

The chain employs TRBV7-2 and TRBJ2-7, with TRBD2 as a possible D gene (6 bases). Trimming stripped 8 bases from V and 2 bases from J, with 19 bases between. The CDR3 sequence is 15 residues long. CDR1 is SGHTA, CDR2 FQGNSA, per germline. The CDR3 DNA reads TGTGCCAGCTCTAGCGTGGGTAATTGGCCCTACGAGCAGTACTTC. Protein sequence: CASSSVGNWPYEQYF.

This clone came up once. The chain links TRBV5-6 to TRBJ2-3; D is perhaps TRBD2 (5 bases). This CDR3 is 14 amino acids long. V was shortened by 8 bases and J by 1 base, with 14 bases between the two germline ends. The V gene's germline CDR1 is SGHDT and CDR2 YYEEEE. This chain's CDR3 is CARVEGTGTDTQYF. DNA for the CDR3: TGTGCCAGGGTAGAGGGCACTGGCACAGATACGCAGTATTTT.